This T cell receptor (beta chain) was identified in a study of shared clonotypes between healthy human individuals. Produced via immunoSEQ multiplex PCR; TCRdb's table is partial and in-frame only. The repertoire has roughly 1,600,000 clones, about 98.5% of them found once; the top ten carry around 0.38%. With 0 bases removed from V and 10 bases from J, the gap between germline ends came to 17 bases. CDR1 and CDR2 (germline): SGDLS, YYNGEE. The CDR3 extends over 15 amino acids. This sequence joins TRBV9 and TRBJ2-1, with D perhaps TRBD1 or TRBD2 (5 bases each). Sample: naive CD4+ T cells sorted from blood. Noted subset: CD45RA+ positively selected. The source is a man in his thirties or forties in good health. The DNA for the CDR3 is TGTGCCAGCAGCGTAGCTCCCCGAGGAGAGGGGGAGCAGTTCTTC. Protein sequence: CASSVAPRGEGEQFF.